This T cell receptor beta chain is drawn from a study of control samples from healthy donors and cancer patients. Germline V CDR1 and CDR2: LNHDA, SQIVND (reference sequence). CDR3 length: 15 residues. With 3 bases removed from V and 4 bases from J, the gap between germline ends came to 15 bases. Data came from immunoSEQ multiplex PCR; TCRdb stores just in-frame clones and leaves some out. This table holds roughly 50,000 clones, less than 95% found once. This clone was seen a single time. This sequence originates from a young man in good health. The V and J genes are TRBV19 and TRBJ1-1; D is possibly TRBD1 (6 bases). The material sequenced was blood. CDR3 coding DNA: TGTGCCAGTAGTATCTGGGGGGCCGGCGGCACTGAAGCTTTCTTT. Residues: CASSIWGAGGTEAFF.